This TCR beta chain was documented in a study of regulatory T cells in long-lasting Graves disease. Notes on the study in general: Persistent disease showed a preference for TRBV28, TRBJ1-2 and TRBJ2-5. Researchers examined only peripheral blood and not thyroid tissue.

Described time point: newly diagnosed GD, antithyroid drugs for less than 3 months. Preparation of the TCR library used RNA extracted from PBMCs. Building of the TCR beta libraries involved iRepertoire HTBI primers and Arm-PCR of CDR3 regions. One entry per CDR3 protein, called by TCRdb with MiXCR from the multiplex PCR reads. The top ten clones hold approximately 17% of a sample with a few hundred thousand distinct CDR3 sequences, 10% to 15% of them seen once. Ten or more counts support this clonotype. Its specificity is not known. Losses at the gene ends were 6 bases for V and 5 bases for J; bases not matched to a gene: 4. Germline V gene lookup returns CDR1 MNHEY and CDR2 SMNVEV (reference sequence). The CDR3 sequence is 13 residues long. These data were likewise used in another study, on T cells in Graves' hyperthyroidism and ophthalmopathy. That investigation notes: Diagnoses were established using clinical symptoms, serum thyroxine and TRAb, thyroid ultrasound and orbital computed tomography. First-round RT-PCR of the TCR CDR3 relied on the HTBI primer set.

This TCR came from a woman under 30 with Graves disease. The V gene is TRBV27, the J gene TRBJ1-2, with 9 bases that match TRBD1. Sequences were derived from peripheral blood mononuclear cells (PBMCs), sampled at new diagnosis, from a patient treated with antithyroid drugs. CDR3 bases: TGTGCCAGCAGCTTTGGGACAGGGTATGGCTACACCTTC. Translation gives CASSFGTGYGYTF.